A selection of T cell receptor beta chains follows, all from one sample in a study of patients and donors after allogeneic stem cell transplantation. TCRdb fed the RT-PCR reads into MiXCR, producing one record per CDR3 protein. The sample contains approximately 160,000 distinct CDR3 sequences, approximately 30% of which appear only once. The specimen was blood, either unsorted or a sorted T cell fraction (not recorded which). The origin of the receptors is a human donor who was either an allogeneic HSCT recipient or a stem cell or donor lymphocyte infusion donor (not recorded which). It is not recorded whose cells these are; they may come from a transplant donor. CDR3s include the opening cysteine and the closing phenylalanine or tryptophan. A D gene is named only where the DNA matches it firmly. Rows may omit the clone size; those that give it use once, few, many or a size class.

j_gene: TRBJ2-1; d_gene: TRBD2; abundance: NA; v_gene: TRBV5-1; CDR3aa: CASRGLADNEQFF; CDR3nt: TGCGCCAGCAGGGGACTAGCTGACAATGAGCAGTTCTTC
j_gene: TRBJ1-6; d_gene: TRBD1; abundance: few; v_gene: TRBV28; CDR3aa: CASSPGQGDSPLHF; CDR3nt: TGTGCCAGCAGTCCTGGACAGGGGGATTCACCCCTCCACTTT
j_gene: TRBJ2-2; d_gene: NA; abundance: NA; v_gene: TRBV5-5; CDR3aa: CASSLRQGLIIYSTTGELFF; CDR3nt: TGTGCCAGCAGCCTTAGACAGGGACTCATTATATATTCTACAACCGGGGAGCTGTTTTTT
j_gene: TRBJ2-1; d_gene: NA; abundance: NA; v_gene: TRBV9; CDR3aa: CASSTRLGSYNEQFF; CDR3nt: TGTGCCAGCAGCACTCGCCTAGGATCCTACAATGAGCAGTTCTTC
j_gene: TRBJ2-7; d_gene: TRBD1; abundance: NA; v_gene: TRBV4-3; CDR3aa: CASSSTTGGRYEQYF; CDR3nt: TGCGCCAGCAGCTCTACCACAGGGGGCCGGTACGAGCAGTACTTC
j_gene: TRBJ2-7; d_gene: TRBD2; abundance: few; v_gene: TRBV24-1; CDR3aa: CATSAGGGREQYF; CDR3nt: TGTGCCACCAGTGCCGGCGGGGGGCGCGAGCAGTACTTC
j_gene: TRBJ2-7; d_gene: TRBD2; abundance: NA; v_gene: TRBV11-1; CDR3aa: CASSRGLADSYEQYF; CDR3nt: TGTGCCAGCAGCCGGGGACTAGCGGACTCCTACGAGCAGTACTTC
j_gene: TRBJ1-5; d_gene: TRBD1; abundance: few; v_gene: TRBV19; CDR3aa: CASSGTGDYSNQPQHF; CDR3nt: TGTGCCAGTAGTGGTACAGGGGATTATAGCAATCAGCCCCAGCATTTT
j_gene: TRBJ2-3; d_gene: TRBD2; abundance: NA; v_gene: TRBV6-5; CDR3aa: CASSFRAGGHSTDTQYF; CDR3nt: TGTGCCAGCAGTTTCCGAGCGGGAGGCCATAGCACAGATACGCAGTATTTT
j_gene: TRBJ2-1; d_gene: NA; abundance: few; v_gene: TRBV4-2; CDR3aa: CASSRRISYNEQFF; CDR3nt: TGTGCCAGCAGCCGGAGGATCTCCTACAATGAGCAGTTCTTC
j_gene: TRBJ2-4; d_gene: TRBD2; abundance: few; v_gene: TRBV4-2; CDR3aa: CASSQRTASGGKNIQYF; CDR3nt: TGTGCCAGCAGCCAAAGGACAGCTAGCGGGGGCAAAAACATTCAGTACTTC
j_gene: TRBJ2-2; d_gene: TRBD1; abundance: few; v_gene: TRBV20-1; CDR3aa: CSARVGGLNTGELFF; CDR3nt: TGCAGTGCTAGAGTAGGGGGCTTGAACACCGGGGAGCTGTTTTTT
j_gene: TRBJ2-7; d_gene: NA; abundance: NA; v_gene: TRBV7-9; CDR3aa: CASSLAQDSYEQYF; CDR3nt: TGTGCCAGCAGCTTAGCGCAGGACTCTTACGAGCAGTACTTC
j_gene: TRBJ2-5; d_gene: TRBD1; abundance: NA; v_gene: TRBV5-1; CDR3aa: CASSPVLGQLEETQYF; CDR3nt: TGCGCCAGCAGCCCCGTATTGGGACAGCTCGAGGAGACCCAGTACTTC
j_gene: TRBJ2-1; d_gene: TRBD1; abundance: NA; v_gene: TRBV10-3; CDR3aa: CAIRQGGNEQFF; CDR3nt: TGTGCCATCAGACAGGGGGGCAATGAGCAGTTCTTC
j_gene: TRBJ1-2; d_gene: TRBD1; abundance: few; v_gene: TRBV20-1; CDR3aa: CSARDQDRGIYGYTF; CDR3nt: TGCAGTGCTAGAGATCAGGACAGGGGCATTTATGGCTACACCTTC
j_gene: TRBJ2-7; d_gene: NA; abundance: NA; v_gene: TRBV28; CDR3aa: CAISTFYEQYF; CDR3nt: TGTGCCATCTCAACCTTCTACGAGCAGTACTTC
j_gene: TRBJ2-2; d_gene: TRBD1; abundance: few; v_gene: TRBV5-1; CDR3aa: CASSPRGQGYAGELFF; CDR3nt: TGCGCCAGCAGCCCAAGAGGACAGGGTTACGCCGGGGAGCTGTTTTTT
j_gene: TRBJ1-4; d_gene: NA; abundance: NA; v_gene: TRBV11-1; CDR3aa: CASSRDSFNEKLFF; CDR3nt: TGTGCCAGCAGCCGCGACAGTTTTAATGAAAAACTGTTTTTT
j_gene: TRBJ1-1; d_gene: NA; abundance: few; v_gene: TRBV12-3/TRBV12-4; CDR3aa: CASSFLAGSEAFF; CDR3nt: TGTGCCAGCAGTTTTTTAGCGGGGTCTGAAGCTTTCTTT
j_gene: TRBJ2-1; d_gene: NA; abundance: NA; v_gene: TRBV7-9; CDR3aa: CASSPRTGTQSSYNEQFF; CDR3nt: TGTGCCAGCAGCCCCCGAACCGGGACTCAGAGCTCCTACAATGAGCAGTTCTTC
j_gene: TRBJ1-5; d_gene: NA; abundance: NA; v_gene: TRBV6-2/TRBV6-3; CDR3aa: CASSYGHGRYQPQHF; CDR3nt: TGTGCCAGCAGTTACGGTCACGGGCGTTATCAGCCCCAGCATTTT
j_gene: TRBJ1-5; d_gene: NA; abundance: few; v_gene: TRBV12-3/TRBV12-4; CDR3aa: CASRPTGSNQPQHF; CDR3nt: TGTGCCAGCAGACCGACTGGGAGCAATCAGCCCCAGCATTTT
j_gene: TRBJ2-5; d_gene: NA; abundance: NA; v_gene: TRBV5-1; CDR3aa: CASSLRGTQETQYF; CDR3nt: TGCGCCAGCAGCTTGCGGGGGACGCAAGAGACCCAGTACTTC
j_gene: TRBJ1-4; d_gene: NA; abundance: few; v_gene: TRBV25-1; CDR3aa: CASSGPGRATNEKLFF; CDR3nt: TGTGCCAGCAGCGGACCGGGTAGGGCGACTAATGAAAAACTGTTTTTT
j_gene: TRBJ1-1; d_gene: NA; abundance: few; v_gene: TRBV28; CDR3aa: CASSLSQNTEAFF; CDR3nt: TGTGCCAGCAGTTTATCACAGAACACTGAAGCTTTCTTT
j_gene: TRBJ2-7; d_gene: NA; abundance: NA; v_gene: TRBV18; CDR3aa: CASSPVVASYEQYF; CDR3nt: TGTGCCAGCTCACCAGTAGTGGCCTCCTACGAGCAGTACTTC
j_gene: TRBJ2-1; d_gene: TRBD2; abundance: NA; v_gene: TRBV27; CDR3aa: CASSLRTSDNEQFF; CDR3nt: TGTGCCAGCAGTCTTAGGACTAGCGACAATGAGCAGTTCTTC
j_gene: TRBJ2-4; d_gene: NA; abundance: NA; v_gene: TRBV27; CDR3aa: CASSLFREPNIQYF; CDR3nt: TGTGCCAGCAGTTTATTCAGGGAACCAAACATTCAGTACTTC
j_gene: TRBJ1-2; d_gene: TRBD1; abundance: few; v_gene: TRBV15; CDR3aa: CATSARPGQGAYGYTF; CDR3nt: TGTGCCACCAGCGCCCGACCGGGACAGGGTGCCTATGGCTACACCTTC
j_gene: TRBJ2-1; d_gene: NA; abundance: NA; v_gene: TRBV7-9; CDR3aa: CASSRGYEQFF; CDR3nt: TGTGCCAGCAGCAGAGGTTATGAGCAGTTCTTC
j_gene: TRBJ1-5; d_gene: NA; abundance: few; v_gene: TRBV9; CDR3aa: CASSVAGLEGQPQHF; CDR3nt: TGTGCCAGCAGCGTAGCGGGCCTCGAGGGGCAGCCCCAGCATTTT
j_gene: TRBJ2-3; d_gene: TRBD1; abundance: NA; v_gene: TRBV5-1; CDR3aa: CASSPGGQVTDTQYF; CDR3nt: TGCGCCAGCAGCCCCGGTGGACAGGTCACAGATACGCAGTATTTT
j_gene: TRBJ2-1; d_gene: NA; abundance: few; v_gene: TRBV5-1; CDR3aa: CASSRAASNEQFF; CDR3nt: TGCGCCAGCAGTCGAGCGGCAAGCAATGAGCAGTTCTTC
j_gene: TRBJ1-1; d_gene: NA; abundance: many; v_gene: TRBV7-8; CDR3aa: CASSPDPGHMNTEAFF; CDR3nt: TGTGCCAGCAGCCCTGACCCGGGACACATGAACACTGAAGCTTTCTTT
j_gene: TRBJ2-7; d_gene: NA; abundance: once; v_gene: TRBV24-1; CDR3aa: CATSQDSYEQYF; CDR3nt: TGTGCCACCAGCCAAGATTCTTACGAGCAGTACTTC
j_gene: TRBJ1-2; d_gene: NA; abundance: NA; v_gene: TRBV25-1; CDR3aa: CASSESVDGKGYTF; CDR3nt: TGTGCCAGCAGTGAATCCGTCGACGGGAAGGGCTACACCTTC
j_gene: TRBJ2-1; d_gene: NA; abundance: few; v_gene: TRBV29-1; CDR3aa: CSVDSRLYNEQFF; CDR3nt: TGCAGCGTTGACTCCAGGCTTTACAATGAGCAGTTCTTC
j_gene: TRBJ2-7; d_gene: TRBD1; abundance: few; v_gene: TRBV10-1; CDR3aa: CASSEGRLRDSGNEQYF; CDR3nt: TGCGCCAGCAGTGAGGGACGGCTCCGGGACAGTGGGAACGAGCAGTACTTC
j_gene: TRBJ1-1; d_gene: NA; abundance: NA; v_gene: TRBV20-1; CDR3aa: CSARVGGSEAFF; CDR3nt: TGCAGTGCTAGAGTAGGGGGAAGCGAGGCTTTCTTT
j_gene: TRBJ1-6; d_gene: TRBD1; abundance: NA; v_gene: TRBV20-1; CDR3aa: CSASGTANSPLHF; CDR3nt: TGCAGTGCTAGCGGGACAGCCAATTCACCCCTCCACTTT
j_gene: TRBJ2-6; d_gene: NA; abundance: NA; v_gene: TRBV27; CDR3aa: CASSFRRSGANVLTF; CDR3nt: TGTGCCAGCAGTTTCCGACGGTCTGGGGCCAACGTCCTGACTTTC
j_gene: TRBJ2-7; d_gene: NA; abundance: NA; v_gene: TRBV25-1; CDR3aa: CASSDVRPYEQYF; CDR3nt: TGTGCCAGCAGTGACGTTCGCCCCTACGAGCAGTACTTC
j_gene: TRBJ1-4; d_gene: TRBD1; abundance: NA; v_gene: TRBV7-9; CDR3aa: CASVPGTGYKKLFF; CDR3nt: TGTGCCAGCGTTCCCGGGACAGGGTATAAAAAACTGTTTTTT